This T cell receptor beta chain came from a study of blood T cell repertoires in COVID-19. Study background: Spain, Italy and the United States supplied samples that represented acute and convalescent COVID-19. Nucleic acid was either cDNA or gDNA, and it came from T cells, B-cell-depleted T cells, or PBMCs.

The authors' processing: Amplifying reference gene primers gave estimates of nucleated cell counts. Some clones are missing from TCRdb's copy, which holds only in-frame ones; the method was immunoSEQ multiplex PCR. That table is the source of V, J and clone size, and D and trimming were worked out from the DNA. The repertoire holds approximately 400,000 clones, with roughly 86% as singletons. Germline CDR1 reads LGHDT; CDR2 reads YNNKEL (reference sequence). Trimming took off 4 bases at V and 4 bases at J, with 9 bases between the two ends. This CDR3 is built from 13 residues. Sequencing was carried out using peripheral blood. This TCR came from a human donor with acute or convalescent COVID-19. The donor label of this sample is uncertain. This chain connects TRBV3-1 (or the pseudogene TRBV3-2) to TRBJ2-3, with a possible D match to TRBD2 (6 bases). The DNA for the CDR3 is TGTGCCAGCAGCCCGCGGGGTCCAGATACGCAGTATTTT. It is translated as CASSPRGPDTQYF.